This TCR beta chain was documented in a study of blood T cells in healthy people across ages. CDR3 length equals 15 residues. In germline, CDR1 is SEHNR, CDR2 FQNEAQ (reference sequence). This clonotype was seen only once. Antigen: not known. Every sample yielded at least 6.5 million isolated PBMCs. General study findings and limits: A strong correlation between TCR beta diversity and naive T cell percentage was seen.

Combining a sample-barcoded 5' primer with a J-beta primer mix, a second PCR ran for roughly 7 to 12 cycles. Each cDNA molecule was tagged by a template-switch adaptor with 12 random nucleotides. TCRdb reprocessed the 5' RACE reads with MiXCR, giving one entry per CDR3 protein. This sample carries approximately 830,000 distinct CDR3 sequences, about 59% of them seen once, and the ten largest clones take roughly a quarter. The chain carries TRBV7-9 and TRBJ2-4; TRBD1 might be the D (6 bases). The J call is uncertain, as TRBJ2-7 better fits the DNA end. The clonotype was recovered from a man aged 30 to 45 in good health. Sequencing used blood. The CDR3 nucleotides are TGTGCCAGCAGCTTAGTTAGCAGGGGTGGCTACGAGCAGTACTTC. Translated: CASSLVSRGGYEQYF.